What follows is one T cell receptor beta chain and its context. The data derive from a study of CD8+CD57+ T cells in acquired aplastic anemia. As for the study in general: Sorted CD4+ and CD8+ cells yielded DNA averaging around 3.2 ug.

Profiling of TCR beta VDJ combinations and CDR3 sequences used genomic DNA as template. TCRdb fed the reads into MiXCR, producing one record per CDR3 protein. The data hold some 180,000 distinct CDR3 sequences, with 63% observed a single time. Those patients picked for sequencing had displayed CD8+CD57+ cell expansion on flow cytometry. Each patient had severe acquired aplastic anemia. Trimming cost V 3 bases and J 1 base, with 12 bases left between them. CDR1 is LNHDA, CDR2 SQIVND, per germline (reference sequence). The CDR3 is 15 amino acids. V gene TRBV19 combines with J gene TRBJ1-1, with D unresolved. This receptor was identified in a human donor with aplastic anemia. The source material was sorted CD4+, CD8+, or CD8+CD57+ T cells (not recorded which) from PBMCs. The CDR3 DNA reads as TGTGCCAGTAGTATCAGAGGGAGGTGGAACACTGAAGCTTTCTTT. This sequence encodes CASSIRGRWNTEAFF. Together with reference TRBV19 and TRBJ1-1, the CDR3 gives the full variable domain: DGGITQSPKYLFRKEGQNVTLSCEQNLNHDAMYWYRQDPGQGLRLIYYSQIVNDFQKGDIAEGYSVSREKKESFPLTVTSAQKNPTAFYLCASSIRGRWNTEAFFGQGTRLTVV.